The 10 T cell receptor beta chains reported below all come from one sample, sequenced in a study of T cell responses to AZD1222 COVID-19 vaccine. Only in-frame clones appear in the TCRdb table, and some are missing; sequencing was by immunoSEQ multiplex PCR. The sample shows more than 100,000 clones, around 87% of them seen only once. The sequenced sample was peripheral blood, obtained on day 0 of AZD1222 vaccination. Receptor source: an adult in good health.

This clone has only one observation. This chain uses TRBV6-5 with TRBJ2-1, with TRBD2 matching over 9 bases. With 6 bases clipped from V and 7 bases from J, the junction kept 7 bases outside the gene matches. The germline V gene encodes CDR1 MNHEY and CDR2 SVGAGI. The CDR3 is made up of 14 amino acids. The DNA for the CDR3 is TGTGCCAGCAGATGGCGGGGGGGCTGGAATGAGCAGTTCTTC. Protein product: CASRWRGGWNEQFF.

CDR3 region: CASSITPGTSGVIRETQYF. The CDR3 DNA is TGTGCCAGTAGTATAACCCCCGGGACTAGCGGGGTGATCCGGGAGACCCAGTACTTC. The chain combines TRBV19 with TRBJ2-5; 13 bases are shared with TRBD2. Germline V gene data show CDR1 as LNHDA and CDR2 as SQIVND (reference sequence). The CDR3 contains 19 residues. J was trimmed by 5 bases and V by 2 bases; bases with no gene match: 14.

The V gene is TRBV3-1 (or the pseudogene TRBV3-2), the J gene TRBJ2-1; D gene uncertain. The CDR3 has 13 amino acids. Germline loops: CDR1 LGHDT, CDR2 YNNKEL (reference sequence). Trimming cost V 4 bases and J 3 bases, with 7 bases left between them. CDR3 sequence reads: CASSRLSYNEQFF. The CDR3 DNA reads TGTGCCAGCAGCCGACTCAGCTACAATGAGCAGTTCTTC.

The chain carries TRBV18 and TRBJ1-5; D unclear. The CDR3 spans 13 residues. The V gene's germline CDR1 is KGHSH and CDR2 LQKENI. The V end was cut by 2 bases, the J end by 4 bases, with 6 bases between. CDR3 coding DNA: TGTGCCAGCTCACCAAGCTGGAATCAGCCCCAGCATTTT. Its protein product is CASSPSWNQPQHF.

V and J are TRBV30 and TRBJ1-2; D is unclear. Germline lookup yields CDR1 GTSNPN and CDR2 SVGIG (reference sequence). V was pared by 4 bases and J by 3 bases, with 12 bases between. This CDR3 comprises 13 residues. CDR3 protein: CAWTEGRDYGYTF. The CDR3 nucleotides read TGTGCCTGGACTGAAGGTCGGGACTATGGCTACACCTTC.

CDR3 nucleotides: TGTGCCAGCAGTCTCACCCTGAGGACTGAAGCTTTCTTT. This gives the protein CASSLTLRTEAFF. The V gene is TRBV27, the J gene TRBJ1-1; D not resolved. The CDR3 has 13 residues. Trimming shortened V by 5 bases and J by 5 bases, and 12 bases separated the two germline ends. CDR1 is MNHEY and CDR2 is SMNVEV in the germline V gene (reference sequence).

About this clone itself: This same CDR3 is encoded by further DNA sequences in the sample. The gene calls are TRBV27 and TRBJ1-5, with D possibly matching TRBD1 (5 bases). Between the trimmed V and J ends, which lost 2 bases and 1 base, there was a span of 6 bases. There are 14 residues in the CDR3. Germline CDR1 and CDR2: MNHEY and SMNVEV (reference sequence). This CDR3 is CASSLGGSNQPQHF. CDR3 bases: TGTGCCAGCAGTTTAGGGGGGAGCAATCAGCCCCAGCATTTT.

This chain joins TRBV6-4 and TRBJ1-6; possible D gene TRBD1, 5 bases. V lost 2 bases and J 6 bases, leaving 11 bases between the germline ends. There are 15 residues in the CDR3. Germline CDR1 is MRHNA and CDR2 is SNTAGT. The CDR3 DNA reads as TGTGCCAGCAGTGACAAAGGGGATGGTAATTCACCCCTCCACTTT. This sequence encodes CASSDKGDGNSPLHF.

This chain joins TRBV5-6 and TRBJ2-5; the D gene could be TRBD1 or TRBD2 (5 bases each). The V gene's germline CDR1 is SGHDT and CDR2 YYEEEE. The CDR3 contains 15 residues. V lost 2 bases and J 4 bases, leaving 15 bases between the germline ends. In DNA, the CDR3 is TGTGCCAGCAGCTTTATAAGGAGTGGGGGAGAGACCCAGTACTTC. Translating it yields CASSFIRSGGETQYF. The full variable domain, rest sourced from reference TRBV5-6 and TRBJ2-5, is DAGVTQSPTHLIKTRGQQVTLRCSPKSGHDTVSWYQQALGQGPQFIFQYYEEEERQRGNFPDRFSGHQFPNYSSELNVNALLLGDSALYLCASSFIRSGGETQYFGPGTRLLVL.

The chain has TRBV7-2 and TRBJ2-5; TRBD2 aligns across 12 bases. The CDR3 spans 16 residues. Germline-derived CDR1 and CDR2 are SGHTA and FQGNSA. J was trimmed by 6 bases and V by 5 bases; bases with no gene match: 10. This CDR3 reads CASSLPSGGARKTQYF. CDR3 DNA: TGTGCCAGCAGCCTACCTAGCGGGGGGGCGAGGAAGACCCAGTACTTC.